The clone carrying this T cell receptor beta chain appeared once. CDR3 size: 15 residues. Per germline, CDR1 LGHDT and CDR2 YNNKEL (reference sequence). Losses at the gene ends were 2 bases for V and 4 bases for J; bases not matched to a gene: 5. This sample was included in a study of blood T cell repertoires in COVID-19. Study-level information: Acute and convalescent COVID-19 samples came from the United States, Italy and Spain. In each case, the material was cDNA or gDNA derived from T cells, B-cell-depleted T cells, or PBMCs.

As originally analysed: Amplification with reference gene primers provided the estimates of nucleated cell counts. Measured with immunoSEQ multiplex PCR; TCRdb has only the in-frame clones, and not every one. V and J calls and clone size are copied from that table; D and trimming were computed from the DNA. The table includes about 240,000 clones, about 73% detected once. The source is a woman over 75 with acute or convalescent COVID-19. The chain has TRBV3-1 (or the pseudogene TRBV3-2) and TRBJ2-3, with 8 nucleotides matching TRBD2. The sequencing sample was made of peripheral blood. CDR3 sequence: CASSQRRGAADTQYF. CDR3 DNA sequence: TGTGCCAGCAGCCAAAGGCGGGGGGCCGCAGATACGCAGTATTTT.